This passage covers 18 T cell receptor beta chains from one sample sequenced in a study of response to subunit inactivated influenza vaccine. TCRdb passed the RT-PCR reads through MiXCR, listing each CDR3 protein once. The table shows about 540,000 distinct CDR3 sequences, with approximately 24% occurring only once. These records were also assigned to another study, of T cells expressing NK-cell markers. Per that paper: TCR beta libraries carry UMIs added by 5'RACE template switching.

The sample consisted of CD4+ T cells sorted from PBMCs, taken approximately 12 days after vaccination. Receptor source: a man aged 50-59 years who received an inactivated influenza vaccine.

The table lists this clonotype with a few counts. The rearrangement joins TRBV20-1 to TRBJ1-2; tentative D call: TRBD1 (6 bases). Trimming shortened V by 1 base and J by 1 base, and 13 bases separated the two germline ends. Looked up from germline, CDR1 is DFQATT and CDR2 is SNEGSKA (reference sequence). This CDR3 region has 15 residues. The CDR3 sequence is CSARVSGVVNYGYTF. The CDR3 nucleotides read TGCAGTGCTAGAGTTTCAGGGGTGGTTAACTATGGCTACACCTTC.

Only a few counts were recorded for this clonotype. The V and J genes are TRBV18 and TRBJ1-2; D not resolved. V lost 0 bases and J 2 bases, leaving 4 bases between the germline ends. Germline CDR1 KGHSH, CDR2 LQKENI. The CDR3 consists of 13 residues. This CDR3 is CASSPPENYGYTF. CDR3 bases: TGTGCCAGCTCACCACCAGAAAACTATGGCTACACCTTC. Complete variable domain (other parts from reference TRBV18 and TRBJ1-2): NAGVMQNPRHLVRRRGQEARLRCSPMKGHSHVYWYRQLPEEGLKFMVYLQKENIIDESGMPKERFSAEFPKEGPSILRIQQVVRGDSAAYFCASSPPENYGYTFGSGTRLTVV.

The J gene is TRBJ1-5, the V gene TRBV15; unclear D gene. The CDR3 covers 16 residues. The germline CDR1 and CDR2 sequences are LNHNV and YYDKDF (reference sequence). The V end lost 4 bases, the J end lost 2 bases, and 15 bases lay between the germline ends. The CDR3 DNA reads as TGTGCCACCAGCATAGGACGGCATTCGGGCAATCAGCCCCAGCATTTT. Amino acids: CATSIGRHSGNQPQHF. The complete variable domain, with remaining parts taken from reference TRBV15 and TRBJ1-5, reads DAMVIQNPRYQVTQFGKPVTLSCSQTLNHNVMYWYQQKSSQAPKLLFHYYDKDFNNEADTPDNFQSRRPNTSFCFLDIRSPGLGDTAMYLCATSIGRHSGNQPQHFGDGTRLSIL.

This clonotype has a handful of counts. The rearrangement uses TRBV19 and TRBJ2-2, with 9 nucleotides matching TRBD1. Trimming at V came to 8 bases and at J to 5 bases, leaving 3 bases not matched to a gene. CDR1 LNHDA and CDR2 SQIVND come from the germline V gene (reference sequence). The CDR3 covers 13 residues. CDR3 sequence: CASGTGRTGELFF. CDR3 sequence (DNA): TGTGCCAGTGGGACAGGGAGAACCGGGGAGCTGTTTTTT.

This clonotype has more than one count but fewer than ten. The rearrangement uses TRBV6-2 or TRBV6-3 and TRBJ1-3, with a weak D call TRBD1 (6 bases). In germline, CDR1 is MNHEY, CDR2 SVGEGT. V was shortened by 2 bases and J by 0 bases, with 11 bases between the two germline ends. This CDR3 spans 16 amino acids. The CDR3 region has the DNA TGTGCCAGCAGTTACCCCAGGGGACGCTCTGGAAACACCATATATTTT. Its protein product is CASSYPRGRSGNTIYF.

This chain links TRBV7-2 with TRBJ2-2, with 8 bases that match TRBD1. The CDR3 length is 16 residues. Germline V CDR1 and CDR2: SGHTA, FQGNSA. V lost 5 bases and J lost 0; bases outside the gene matches: 5. In DNA form, the CDR3 reads TGTGCCAGCAGCAAAACAGGGGGTACGAACACCGGGGAGCTGTTTTTT. Its translation is CASSKTGGTNTGELFF.

The J gene is TRBJ2-3, the V gene TRBV28, with D possibly TRBD2 on 5 matching bases. The germline CDR1 and CDR2 sequences are MDHEN and SYDVKM. Trimming shortened V by 3 bases and J by 4 bases, and 14 bases separated the two germline ends. This CDR3 contains 15 residues. CDR3 amino acids: CASSLSSIGSDTQYF. The CDR3 bases are TGTGCCAGCAGTTTGTCTAGCATTGGGTCAGATACGCAGTATTTT.

This clonotype was recorded many times. The chain uses TRBV6-5 and TRBJ2-1, with D possibly being TRBD1 or TRBD2 (5 bases each). The V gene lost 5 bases and the J gene lost 7 bases, with 12 bases spanning the gap. The germline V gene encodes CDR1 MNHEY and CDR2 SVGAGI. The CDR3 spans 13 residues. The chain's CDR3 is CASSSQGRNEQFF. CDR3 sequence (DNA): TGTGCCAGCAGTAGCCAGGGACGTAATGAGCAGTTCTTC.

This clonotype was detected only a few times. V usage is TRBV20-1 and J usage is TRBJ1-1; the D is unclear. CDR1 and CDR2 from the germline V gene are DFQATT and SNEGSKA (reference sequence). Trimming pared 3 bases from V and 4 bases from J, leaving 12 bases between. The CDR3 totals 13 residues. CDR3 DNA sequence: TGCAGTGCTAGGTACAACCGGGGCACTGAAGCTTTCTTT. It translates to CSARYNRGTEAFF.

This clonotype showed up many times. The chain couples TRBV29-1 to TRBJ2-1, with a weak D call TRBD2 (5 bases). Germline loops: CDR1 SQVTM, CDR2 ANQGSEA. The CDR3 is made up of 14 amino acids. Trimming took 4 bases from V and 0 from J, leaving 10 bases between them. The CDR3 bases are TGCAGCGTTGCAGCGACTACCTCCTACAATGAGCAGTTCTTC. This encodes CSVAATTSYNEQFF.

V gene TRBV28 combines with J gene TRBJ2-1; weak D call: TRBD1 (5 bases). CDR3 size: 14 residues. Germline values: CDR1 MDHEN, CDR2 SYDVKM. V was trimmed by 6 bases and J by 4 bases, leaving 13 bases between them. The CDR3 here is CASRSGASYNEQFF. Here the CDR3 DNA reads TGTGCCAGCAGGTCTGGGGCTAGTTACAATGAGCAGTTCTTC. Based on the CDR3 plus reference TRBV28 and TRBJ2-1, the full variable domain is DVKVTQSSRYLVKRTGEKVFLECVQDMDHENMFWYRQDPGLGLRLIYFSYDVKMKEKGDIPEGYSVSREKKERFSLILESASTNQTSMYLCASRSGASYNEQFFGPGTRLTVL.

This clonotype was detected once. The gene calls are TRBV24-1 and TRBJ2-3; TRBD2 aligns across 9 bases. V was pared by 0 bases and J by 11 bases, with 5 bases of the junction left unmatched. CDR3 length: 14 amino acids. CDR1 is KGHDR, CDR2 SFDVKD, per germline. The CDR3, as DNA: TGTGCCACCAGTGATTTGGCGGGAGGGCCGATGCAGTATTTT. Translated, it gives CATSDLAGGPMQYF.

At least ten counts were recorded for this clonotype. This chain connects TRBV7-2 to TRBJ2-2; D is undetermined. The CDR3 runs 14 residues. Germline V gene sequence: CDR1 SGHTA, CDR2 FQGNSA. The germline V and J ends were trimmed by 3 bases and 9 bases, with 14 bases remaining between them. The CDR3 spells CASSFTTAGRELFF. DNA of the CDR3: TGTGCCAGCAGCTTTACTACAGCCGGGCGGGAGCTGTTTTTT.

Only a few counts were recorded for this clonotype. CDR3 sequence: CATSRDKGYNSPLHF. Here the CDR3 DNA reads TGTGCCACCAGCAGAGATAAGGGCTATAATTCACCCCTCCACTTT. This sequence joins TRBV15 and TRBJ1-6; no definite D call. The V gene lost 0 bases and the J gene lost 3 bases, with 6 bases spanning the gap. Germline V lookup: CDR1 LNHNV, CDR2 YYDKDF (reference sequence). There are 15 residues in the CDR3.

This clonotype was seen a few times. The rearrangement joins TRBV5-1 to TRBJ2-1; maybe TRBD1 (6 bases). The CDR3 runs to 15 residues. Trimming took 1 base from V and 8 from J, leaving 16 bases between them. The germline gives CDR1 SGHRS, CDR2 YFSETQ. The DNA for the CDR3 is TGCGCCAGCAGCTTGTTCAGGGGCTCAGGGTATGAGCAGTTCTTC. Its translation: CASSLFRGSGYEQFF.

This clonotype was recorded at least ten times. The chain joins TRBV29-1 to TRBJ1-2, with TRBD1 identical over 9 bases. J lost 8 bases, V lost 0 bases, and 4 bases had no gene match. CDR1 SQVTM and CDR2 ANQGSEA come from the germline V gene. This CDR3 region has 13 residues. The CDR3 DNA reads as TGCAGCGTTGAAGAAACAGGACAGGGGGGCTACACCTTC. Translating gives CSVEETGQGGYTF.

The rearrangement links TRBV27 to TRBJ2-1; 11 bases line up with TRBD2. Germline assignment: CDR1 MNHEY and CDR2 SMNVEV (reference sequence). The CDR3 loop spans 16 amino acids. The V and J ends lost 5 bases and 6 bases, in that order; junction bases with no gene match: 9. The CDR3 DNA sequence: TGTGCCAGCAGTGGACTATCTAGCGGGAGGAGCAATGAGCAGTTCTTC. It encodes CASSGLSSGRSNEQFF.

The chain is built from TRBV5-1 and TRBJ2-7, with D perhaps matching TRBD1 (6 bases). V dropped 4 bases and J dropped 3 bases, with 8 bases sitting between them. The V gene's germline CDR1 is SGHRS and CDR2 YFSETQ. There are 12 residues in the CDR3. The CDR3 protein is CASSGTNYEQYF. CDR3 sequence (DNA): TGCGCCAGCAGCGGGACAAACTACGAGCAGTACTTC.